Below, 28 T cell receptor beta chains from the same sample are listed, as sequenced in a study of molecular identifiers for immune sequencing clone quantification. TCRdb independently ran MiXCR on the PCR reads; one entry per CDR3 protein. In the table there are roughly 93,000 distinct CDR3 sequences, over 15% of which are singletons. The sequencing sample was made of naive CD8+ T cells from blood, with Jurkat cell RNA spiked in. Subset denoted: FACS-sorted CD8+CD4-CCR7+CD45RA+ naive T cells. These receptors came from a human donor in good health. Some libraries in this study had Jurkat cell RNA spiked in.

This clonotype was seen repeatedly, ten times or more. The chain recombines TRBV24-1 with TRBJ2-5; D unresolved. Germline values: CDR1 KGHDR, CDR2 SFDVKD. The CDR3 spans 13 residues. The V end lost 4 bases, the J end lost 0 bases, and 5 bases lay between the germline ends. CDR3 residues: CATSDRYQETQYF. The CDR3 nucleotides are TGTGCCACCAGTGACCGGTACCAAGAGACCCAGTACTTC.

V and J are TRBV24-1 and TRBJ1-1; maybe TRBD1 (5 bases). The length of the CDR3 is 15 residues. The V gene lost 6 bases and the J gene lost 0 bases, with 13 bases spanning the gap. Germline V CDR1 and CDR2: KGHDR, SFDVKD. DNA for the CDR3: TGTGCCACCAGTTCCGGGACGGTCATGAACACTGAAGCTTTCTTT. It yields the protein CATSSGTVMNTEAFF.

The rearrangement uses TRBV7-2 and TRBJ2-7; TRBD2 is a possible D gene (6 bases). The ends were cut back, 5 bases at V and 7 bases at J, with 18 bases in the middle. CDR1 and CDR2 from the germline V gene are SGHTA and FQGNSA. The CDR3 has 14 residues. The CDR3 region has the DNA TGTGCCAGCAGCATTAGGGACTTCTCCGTGGAGCAGTACTTC. Residues: CASSIRDFSVEQYF.

This clonotype was counted at least ten times. The genes are TRBV11-2 and TRBJ2-7, with a possible D match to TRBD1 (5 bases). The CDR3 has 17 amino acids. Trimming shortened V by 5 bases and J by 2 bases, and 22 bases separated the two germline ends. Germline CDR1 is SGHAT and CDR2 is FQNNGV. CDR3 residues: CASSPISSPGRAYEQYF. CDR3 nucleotide sequence: TGTGCCAGCAGCCCCATTAGTTCCCCGGGCAGGGCCTACGAGCAGTACTTC.

This chain links TRBV9 with TRBJ1-1; TRBD1 matches 7 bases. After removal of 4 bases from V and 4 bases from J, the junction contained 16 bases not matched to a gene. This CDR3 region has 17 residues. Per germline, CDR1 SGDLS and CDR2 YYNGEE. The CDR3 loop is CASSSQPLTGASTEAFF. The DNA for the CDR3 is TGTGCCAGCAGCTCTCAACCGCTTACAGGGGCGAGCACTGAAGCTTTCTTT.

This clonotype has at least ten counts. V gene TRBV12-3 or TRBV12-4 combines with J gene TRBJ1-1; maybe TRBD1 (5 bases). The CDR3 is 14 residues long. Trimming pared 3 bases from V and 1 base from J, leaving 9 bases between. The CDR3 is CASSFDSQNTEAFF. The CDR3, as DNA: TGTGCCAGCAGTTTTGACAGTCAGAACACTGAAGCTTTCTTT.

This clonotype came up many times. The V call is TRBV4-1, the J call TRBJ2-7, with 8 bases lining up with TRBD1. The CDR3 runs 14 residues. The germline CDR1 and CDR2 sequences are MGHRA and YSYEKL. V lost 1 base and J lost 6; bases outside the gene matches: 5. CDR3 region: CASSQAQGAGEQYF. In DNA form, the CDR3 reads TGCGCCAGCAGCCAAGCCCAGGGGGCCGGCGAGCAGTACTTC.

A word on this clonotype: It may be a read error: a sequence one base away is much more abundant. The rearrangement links TRBV9 to TRBJ2-1, with D unresolved. Germline V lookup: CDR1 SGDLS, CDR2 YYNGEE. The CDR3 runs 12 residues. V lost 0 bases and J lost 9, with 7 bases in between. Here the CDR3 reads CASSVDSSEQFF. The CDR3 nucleotides are TGTGCCAGCAGCGTAGACTCGAGTGAGCAGTTCTTC.

This clonotype was counted ten times or more. The chain joins TRBV28 to TRBJ1-5, with D perhaps TRBD1 (6 bases). The CDR3 sequence is 12 residues long. CDR1 is MDHEN, CDR2 SYDVKM, per germline. The CDR3 reads CGWGASNQPQHF. CDR3 DNA: TGTGGTTGGGGGGCAAGCAATCAGCCCCAGCATTTT. The full variable domain, its missing parts supplied by reference TRBV28 and TRBJ1-5, is DVKVTQSSRYLVKRTGEKVFLECVQDMDHENMFWYRQDPGLGLRLIYFSYDVKMKEKGDIPEGYSVSREKKERFSLILESASTNQTSMYLCGWGASNQPQHFGDGTRLSIL.

This clonotype was detected a few times. The rearrangement links TRBV9 to TRBJ2-7, with D maybe TRBD2 (6 bases). The germline V and J ends were trimmed by 4 bases and 3 bases, with 14 bases remaining between them. Looked up from germline, CDR1 is SGDLS and CDR2 is YYNGEE. This CDR3 spans 14 amino acids. CDR3 protein: CASSSPLRDYEQYF. CDR3 in DNA: TGTGCCAGCAGCTCACCACTGCGGGACTACGAGCAGTACTTC.

This clonotype was seen only a few times. This may be a read error, as it is one base from a much larger clone. V and J are TRBV20-1 and TRBJ2-7; D unresolved. The V gene lost 0 bases and the J gene lost 6 bases, with 21 bases spanning the gap. The CDR3 loop spans 16 amino acids. Germline V CDR1 and CDR2: DFQATT, SNEGSKA (reference sequence). The CDR3 DNA follows: TGCAGTGCTAGAGAGAGATCCAGGACGGGTCACTCCGAGCAGTACTTC. It translates to CSARERSRTGHSEQYF.

This clonotype showed up many times. The chain is built from TRBV12-3 or TRBV12-4 and TRBJ1-2; tentative D call: TRBD1 (5 bases). The germline V and J ends were trimmed by 7 bases and 4 bases, with 16 bases remaining between them. The CDR3 sequence is 14 residues long. CDR3: CASNQEGNVYGYTF. CDR3 nucleotides: TGTGCCAGCAATCAGGAGGGGAACGTCTATGGCTACACCTTC.

As regards this clonotype: A much larger clone sits a single nucleotide away, making a read error possible. This chain links TRBV13 with TRBJ1-2; no clear D gene. V dropped 7 bases and J dropped 6 bases, with 6 bases sitting between them. This CDR3 has 10 amino acids. Germline V CDR1 and CDR2: PRHDT, FYEKMQ (reference sequence). For the CDR3, the DNA is TGTGCCAGCACCGAACATGGCTACACCTTC. Its translation is CASTEHGYTF.

This clonotype was detected ten times or more. The chain has TRBV6-5 and TRBJ2-3; 8 nucleotides agree with TRBD2. CDR1 and CDR2 from the germline V gene are MNHEY and SVGAGI. This CDR3 is built from 16 residues. Losses at the gene ends were 0 bases for V and 0 bases for J; bases not matched to a gene: 2. The CDR3 nucleotides are TGTGCCAGCAGTTACTCTGCTAGCGGGAGCACAGATACGCAGTATTTT. Its protein product is CASSYSASGSTDTQYF.

In its sample, this clonotype was seen a few times. V is TRBV13 and J is TRBJ2-1; D gene unclear. Germline loops: CDR1 PRHDT, CDR2 FYEKMQ (reference sequence). The ends were cut back, 0 bases at V and 12 bases at J, with 12 bases in the middle. The CDR3 sequence is 13 residues long. The CDR3 reads CASSLGEKLGQFF. CDR3 bases: TGTGCCAGCAGCTTAGGCGAAAAACTGGGGCAGTTCTTC.

This clonotype has a count of ten or more. The chain is built from TRBV4-3 and TRBJ2-5, with D perhaps TRBD1 or TRBD2 (6 bases each). This CDR3 comprises 15 residues. V was pared by 0 bases and J by 6 bases, with 14 bases between. Germline loops: CDR1 LGHNA, CDR2 YSLEER. CDR3 in DNA: TGCGCCAGCAGCCAAGATCGGTCGGGGGCACAGACCCAGTACTTC. Amino acids: CASSQDRSGAQTQYF.

This clonotype was seen repeatedly, ten times or more. The rearrangement joins TRBV24-1 to TRBJ2-7, with D unclear. The CDR3 extends over 16 amino acids. Germline V gene lookup returns CDR1 KGHDR and CDR2 SFDVKD. V gave up 0 bases and J gave up 7 bases, with 18 bases separating them. CDR3 sequence (DNA): TGTGCCACCAGTGATTTGAGAGGTTCCCGGTCTGGTGAGCAGTACTTC. Amino acid sequence: CATSDLRGSRSGEQYF.

V gene TRBV29-1 combines with J gene TRBJ2-3, with D perhaps matching TRBD1 (5 bases). V gave up 3 bases and J gave up 3 bases, with 13 bases separating them. The CDR3 has 14 amino acids. The germline gives CDR1 SQVTM, CDR2 ANQGSEA. This CDR3 reads CSVDLARVTDTQYF. The DNA for the CDR3 is TGCAGCGTTGATTTAGCCAGGGTTACAGATACGCAGTATTTT.

This clonotype was counted many times. The genes are TRBV6-6 and TRBJ1-2; possibly TRBD1 for D (5 bases). The germline CDR1 and CDR2 sequences are MNHNY and SVGAGI (reference sequence). V lost 7 bases, J lost 4 bases, and 22 bases lay in between. This CDR3 region has 16 residues. The CDR3: CASTRDLSVQAYGYTF. CDR3 nucleotide sequence: TGTGCCAGCACTCGGGACTTATCGGTGCAGGCCTATGGCTACACCTTC.

The sample holds many counts of this clonotype. V and J are TRBV7-9 and TRBJ2-7; 9 nucleotides match TRBD2. The CDR3 has 14 residues. Germline assignment: CDR1 SEHNR and CDR2 FQNEAQ (reference sequence). The ends lost 5 bases at V and 4 bases at J; junction bases unmatched: 6. This chain's CDR3 is CASSETSGPYEQYF. The CDR3 region has the DNA TGTGCCAGCAGCGAGACTAGCGGACCATACGAGCAGTACTTC. Supplemented by reference TRBV7-9 and TRBJ2-7, the full variable domain reads DTGVSQNPRHKITKRGQNVTFRCDPISEHNRLYWYRQTLGQGPEFLTYFQNEAQLEKSRLLSDRFSAERPKGSFSTLEIQRTEQGDSAMYLCASSETSGPYEQYFGPGTRLTVT.

This clonotype was detected ten times or more. V is TRBV6-2 or TRBV6-3 and J is TRBJ2-6, with no clear D. The CDR3 totals 14 residues. The ends were cut back, 5 bases at V and 2 bases at J, with 7 bases in the middle. Germline V lookup: CDR1 MNHEY, CDR2 SVGEGT. The CDR3 bases are TGTGCCAGCAGTCCCCCCCCTGGGGCCAACGTCCTGACTTTC. As protein: CASSPPPGANVLTF.

Many counts were recorded for this clonotype. This chain uses TRBV20-1 with TRBJ2-5; D ambiguous. The V gene's germline CDR1 is DFQATT and CDR2 SNEGSKA (reference sequence). Trimming cost V 3 bases and J 7 bases, with 12 bases left between them. CDR3 length: 12 residues. Here the CDR3 reads CSASQPSGTQYF. The DNA for the CDR3 is TGCAGTGCTAGTCAACCATCGGGGACCCAGTACTTC.

This clonotype has a count of ten or more. This chain joins TRBV25-1 and TRBJ2-7, with 10 nucleotides matching TRBD1. Germline lookup yields CDR1 MGHDK and CDR2 SYGVNS. The CDR3 is made up of 16 amino acids. V lost 0 bases to trimming and J lost 2 bases; unmatched junction nucleotides: 4. CDR3 sequence (DNA): TGTGCCAGCAGTGAATATGGGGGGACAGGGGCCTACGAGCAGTACTTC. Residues: CASSEYGGTGAYEQYF.

Worth noting for this clonotype: The germline gene is not matched at one end of the junction; a read error may be the cause. V gene TRBV5-1 combines with J gene TRBJ1-2; D ambiguous. This CDR3 has 14 residues. CDR1 and CDR2 (germline): SGHRS, YFSETQ. The CDR3 spells CASSSDGTIYSYTF. The CDR3 DNA reads TGCGCCAGCAGCTCAGACGGAACTATCTATAGCTACACCTTC.

As for this clonotype: This clone may be a read error of a much larger clone one base away. The CDR3 reads CASSLDTRPESYEQHF. Here the CDR3 DNA reads TGTGCCAGCAGCTTAGATACCCGGCCCGAGTCCTACGAGCAGCACTTC. V is TRBV11-2 and J is TRBJ2-7; no definite D call. The CDR3 covers 16 residues. The germline gives CDR1 SGHAT, CDR2 FQNNGV.

There are many counts of this clonotype. The chain employs TRBV30 and TRBJ1-5; 7 bases align to TRBD1. The germline CDR1 and CDR2 sequences are GTSNPN and SVGIG (reference sequence). The CDR3 sequence is 14 residues long. Trimming took 8 bases from V and 3 from J; bases not matched to a gene: 10. The CDR3 DNA is TGTGCCGGGGATACAGGGGCCCACAATCAGCCCCAGCATTTT. It specifies CAGDTGAHNQPQHF.

The sample holds a few counts of this clonotype. V is TRBV27 and J is TRBJ2-1; TRBD2 agrees at 9 bases. CDR3 length: 15 residues. From germline, CDR1 is MNHEY and CDR2 SMNVEV (reference sequence). After removal of 5 bases from V and 0 bases from J, the junction contained 2 bases not matched to a gene. CDR3: CASSSSGGSYNEQFF. DNA of the CDR3: TGTGCCAGCAGTAGTAGCGGGGGCTCCTACAATGAGCAGTTCTTC.

There are many counts of this clonotype. Compared with germline, one end of the junction differs, possibly owing to a read error. The chain employs TRBV11-2 and TRBJ2-3; D not certain. The CDR3 has 12 residues. The germline CDR1 and CDR2 sequences are SGHAT and FQNNGV. The DNA for the CDR3 is TGTACCAGCAGCTTCATCACAGATACGCAGTATTTT. Translating it yields CTSSFITDTQYF.